This paragraph reports one TCR beta chain. The data were obtained in a study of blood T cell repertoires in COVID-19. Overall study: COVID-19 samples, acute and convalescent, were from the United States, Italy and Spain.

Enrolment of Seattle patients took place during active infection, and they were followed longitudinally. Original methodology: Estimation of nucleated cell counts relied on the amplification of reference gene primers. Repertoires were generated with immunoSEQ multiplex PCR, while TCRdb's copy carries only in-frame clones and drops some. V, J and clone size reflect that table, while D and trimming were determined from the DNA. The profile shows 200,000 to 250,000 clones, approximately 90% of them singletons. CDR3 length equals 15 residues. Per germline, CDR1 SGHNT and CDR2 YYREEE (reference sequence). After removal of 1 base from V and 6 bases from J, the junction contained 3 bases not matched to a gene.

The V gene is TRBV5-4, the J gene TRBJ2-3; 12 nucleotides match TRBD2. Sequenced sample: peripheral blood. The receptor's source is a man between 25 and 39 years old with COVID-19, enrolled during active disease. Written as DNA, the CDR3 is TGTGCCAGCAGCTTGCGACTAGCGGGAGCGGATACGCAGTATTTT. Residues: CASSLRLAGADTQYF.